The clone carrying this T cell receptor beta chain was counted only a few times. The entry originates in a study of cytomegalovirus exposure and HLA in healthy donors. The CDR3 has 14 amino acids. The V segment lost 3 bases and the J segment 7 bases; nucleotides outside the gene matches: 6. Per the germline V gene, CDR1 is SEHNR and CDR2 is FQNEAQ (reference sequence). PCR was performed using 60 Vbeta and 13 Jbeta primers. Generated by immunoSEQ multiplex PCR, the TCRdb table keeps only in-frame clones and is missing some. The repertoire consists of 90,000 to 130,000 clones, with approximately 79% occurring once and the leading ten covering 6.2%.

The rearrangement joins TRBV7-9 to TRBJ1-1; 9 bases align to TRBD1. The TCR originated in a man between 25 and 39 years old in good health and CMV-seropositive. Sequenced input: PBMCs. The DNA of the CDR3 is TGTGCCAGCAGCTTTGACAGGGGGTTCAGTGAAGCTTTCTTT. Its protein product is CASSFDRGFSEAFF.